This TCR beta chain was captured in a study of blood T cell repertoires in COVID-19 (dated by TCRdb to 2019 to 2021). Concerning the study at large: Samples from collaborators originated in the United States, Italy and Spain and spanned both the acute and convalescent phases of COVID-19. The repertoires were released in a freely available public database meant as a resource for research on the immune response to SARS-CoV-2. The material from the prospective study consisted of cDNA or gDNA derived from T cells, B-cell-depleted T cells, or PBMCs. The samples were drawn from two sources: the first 160 participants of the ongoing ImmuneRACE study, and 950 to 1,500 subjects contributed by 6 global collaborators. Nearly every sample came with metadata listing a de-identified subject ID, COVID-19 status, age in years and sex. Where HLA class I and class II types were available, the types were taken from metadata supplied by the sample provider, not from assay-based typing. The dataset comprised deeply sampled blood TCRbeta repertoires from subjects exposed to, actively infected with, or recovered from COVID-19. Summary of the overall study and its limitations: The amount of clinical and demographic metadata varied by source and participant and was provided uncurated.

After removal of 4 bases from V and 2 bases from J, the junction retains 5 bases not matched to a gene. In the germline V gene, CDR1 corresponds to SGHRS and CDR2 to YFSETQ. The CDR3 sequence holds 15 residues, the cysteine and phenylalanine included. Just CDR3 DNA is preserved here, 45 bases in frame from base 1. Whole blood was collected in K2EDTA tubes by collaborating institutions according to the institutions' own protocols. Collaborator samples were shipped for TCRbeta analysis as frozen whole blood, isolated PBMCs, or DNA extracted from either sample type. Remarks on this clone: Its antigen is not yet known. No base quality information exists; no much larger clone differs at one position.

TCRbeta CDR3 regions were amplified from genomic DNA using the immunoSEQ Assay, a bias-controlled multiplex PCR. As for the authors' bioinformatics: The number of nucleated cells in each sample was estimated by amplification of reference gene primers within the assay. To quantify the absolute abundance of each unique TCRbeta CDR3 rearrangement, sequence reads were collapsed and filtered. For each sample, productive Simpson clonality was calculated by taking the square root of Simpson's diversity index across productive rearrangements. TCRdb holds this immuneACCESS table with in-frame rearrangements only. Some clones are missing; in checked studies, unresolved V genes explain under half, and the rest has no known cause. The V and J calls and clone size come from that table; D and trimming were worked out from the DNA. Within this sample are 65,000 to 80,000 clones, with 80% to 85% of them counted one time only. Around 29% of the sample belongs to the ten largest clones.

The rearrangement combines TRBV5-1 with TRBJ2-5, with 10 middle bases fitting TRBD2. Sequenced sample: peripheral blood. The clonotype was recovered from a human donor in a cohort sampled during active COVID-19. This receptor carries the CDR3 CASSPPAGGQETQYF. The DNA sequence reads TGCGCCAGCAGCCCCCCAGCGGGGGGGCAAGAGACCCAGTACTTC.